This TCR beta chain stems from a study of shared clonotypes between healthy human individuals. Study-wide results and limits: Sequencing depth was a factor that was expected to affect clonotype sharing among donors.

About this clone itself: Its antigen is unknown.

The data were produced by immunoSEQ multiplex PCR, yet TCRdb's version contains in-frame clones alone and is incomplete. The sample has 2 million to 3 million clones, approximately 92% seen once. Study donors comprised healthy, HIV-negative adults devoid of recent acute infection or vaccination. Germline loops: CDR1 SGHAT, CDR2 FQNNGV. There are 15 residues in the CDR3. V was pared by 2 bases and J by 1 base, with 12 bases between. The V and J genes are TRBV11-2 and TRBJ2-7; D remains ambiguous. Sequencing was performed on naive CD4+ T cells sorted from blood. Subset given: CD45RA+ positively selected. The clonotype originates from a man aged 18 to 29 in good health. The CDR3 loop is CASSLWAGQSYEQYF. For the CDR3, the DNA is TGTGCCAGCAGCTTATGGGCAGGCCAGTCCTACGAGCAGTACTTC.